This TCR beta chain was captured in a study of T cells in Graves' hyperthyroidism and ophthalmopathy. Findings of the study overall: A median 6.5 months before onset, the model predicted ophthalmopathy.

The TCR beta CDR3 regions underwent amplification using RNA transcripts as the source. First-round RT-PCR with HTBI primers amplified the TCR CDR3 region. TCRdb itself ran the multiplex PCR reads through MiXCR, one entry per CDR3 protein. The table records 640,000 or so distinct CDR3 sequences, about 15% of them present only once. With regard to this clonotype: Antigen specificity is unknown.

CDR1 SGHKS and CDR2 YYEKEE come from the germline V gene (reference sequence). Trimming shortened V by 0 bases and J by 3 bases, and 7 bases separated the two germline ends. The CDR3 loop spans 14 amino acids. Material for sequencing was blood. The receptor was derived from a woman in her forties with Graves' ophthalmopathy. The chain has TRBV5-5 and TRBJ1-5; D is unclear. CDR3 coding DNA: TGTGCCAGCAGCTTGGCCAGGAACAATCAGCCCCAGCATTTT. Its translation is CASSLARNNQPQHF.